The entry below gives a single T cell receptor (beta chain) sequence along with its context. Antigen: not known. The entry originates in a study of OX40 agonist ivuxolimab in advanced cancers. Findings of the study overall: CD4+ and CD8+ blood T cells expanded clonally by week 6 at 0.1 to 3.0 mg/kg.

With V trimmed by 5 bases and J by 7 bases, 12 bases remained unmatched. The germline gives CDR1 MNHEY, CDR2 SMNVEV (reference sequence). This CDR3 contains 16 residues. The method was immunoSEQ multiplex PCR; TCRdb's version includes in-frame clones alone and lacks a portion of them. Here the sample spans around 31,000 clones, 75% to 90% being singletons. The specimen was CD4+ or CD8+ T cells sorted from blood, collected in a trial of the OX40 agonist ivuxolimab. The clonotype comes from an adult with an advanced solid tumor such as melanoma, head and neck, liver or kidney cancer. The chain has TRBV27 and TRBJ2-1; TRBD1 matches 9 bases. CDR3 amino acids: CASSTDRGDLWNEQFF. In DNA form, the CDR3 reads TGTGCCAGCAGTACGGACAGGGGCGACCTGTGGAATGAGCAGTTCTTC.